The source of this T cell receptor (beta chain) is a study of regulatory T cells in long-lasting Graves disease. Germline CDR1 and CDR2: SGHTA and FQGTGA. V was clipped by 4 bases and J by 4 bases; unmatched bases: 7. This CDR3 region has 15 residues. iRepertoire HTBI primers and Arm-PCR of CDR3 regions built TCR beta libraries. TCRdb re-called the multiplex PCR reads through MiXCR, storing one row per CDR3 protein. Among some 600,000 distinct CDR3 sequences listed, roughly a sixth were seen once. Time point here: newly diagnosed GD, antithyroid drugs for less than 3 months. Generation of the TCR library employed RNA extracted from PBMCs. Concerning this clonotype itself: Its specificity is not known.

Study-wide findings and caveats: Lower TCR diversity characterized persistent Graves' patients relative to newly diagnosed patients.

This sample also belongs to another study, concerning T cells in Graves' hyperthyroidism and ophthalmopathy.

Sequenced here: peripheral blood mononuclear cells (PBMCs), sampled at new diagnosis, from a patient treated with antithyroid drugs. J is TRBJ2-3 and V is TRBV7-3; 8 nucleotides agree with TRBD2. This clonotype was sampled from a man between 18 and 35 years old with Graves disease. CDR3 sequence (DNA): TGTGCCAGCAGCTCCCTGAGCGGGAGAGCAGATACGCAGTATTTT. It specifies CASSSLSGRADTQYF.